Listed below are T cell receptor beta chains from one sample, sequenced in a study of identical twins. Each CDR3 protein is one row after TCRdb ran MiXCR on the 5' RACE reads. The table shows 450,000 to 600,000 distinct CDR3 sequences, with approximately 20% occurring only once. The same data also went into a second study, on yellow fever vaccine responses in identical twins.

Sequences were obtained from CD4+ T cells sorted from blood. These receptors were obtained from a woman under 30 in good health. The CDR3 runs from the conserved cysteine through the conserved F or W. D genes are given only for firm matches. Size is stated for part of the rows, as once, few or many counts, or as a class when the clone is expanded.

j_call v_call d_call clone_size cdr3_nt cdr3_aa
TRBJ1-5 TRBV4-1 - few TGCGCCAGCAGCCAAGATCTCCGCAGGGATCAGCCCCAGCATTTT CASSQDLRRDQPQHF
TRBJ2-7 TRBV10-2 - - TGCGCCAGCAGTGGCCCCCCCTTGGCTGGACCAAACTACGAGCAGTACTTC CASSGPPLAGPNYEQYF
TRBJ2-1 TRBV3-1 TRBD2 few TGTGCCAGCAGCCAGGCCGGACTAGCGGGAGGCGGTGAGCAGTTCTTC CASSQAGLAGGGEQFF
TRBJ2-3 TRBV9 - few TGTGCCAGCAGCGGACCGGGAGACTCCCTGGCGCAGTATTTT CASSGPGDSLAQYF
TRBJ1-6 TRBV6-5 - - TGTGCCAGCAGTTACTCGAGCTCCTATAATTCACCCCTCCACTTT CASSYSSSYNSPLHF
TRBJ2-2 TRBV12-3/TRBV12-4 - few TGTGCCAGCATCGGGGACGGGAACACCGGGGAGCTGTTTTTT CASIGDGNTGELFF
TRBJ2-3 TRBV20-1 TRBD2 - TGCAGTGCTAGCCTGACTAGCGGGGGGCTGACCACTAGCACAGATACGCAGTATTTT CSASLTSGGLTTSTDTQYF
TRBJ2-3 TRBV5-5 TRBD1 - TGTGCCAGCAGCTTGCGGGACAGGGGGTTAGGAGATACGCAGTATTTT CASSLRDRGLGDTQYF
TRBJ2-1 TRBV20-1 TRBD2 - TGCAGTGCTTACCGGACTAGCGGCAATGAGCAGTTCTTC CSAYRTSGNEQFF
TRBJ1-1 TRBV6-5 - - TGTGCCAGCAGTTATTCGATAGGGGTGGGCACTGAAGCTTTCTTT CASSYSIGVGTEAFF
TRBJ1-2 TRBV28 - few TGTGCCAGCAGTGTAGATGGGGCGCGCTACACCTTC CASSVDGARYTF
TRBJ1-2 TRBV6-5 TRBD1 few TGTGCCAGCACTTCCCCCCGACAGGGCTATGGCTACACCTTC CASTSPRQGYGYTF
TRBJ2-1 TRBV7-8 - - TGTGCCAGCAGCTATACACGGGACGGGGGTGAGCAGTTCTTC CASSYTRDGGEQFF
TRBJ2-1 TRBV9 TRBD2 few TGTGCCAGCAGCGTAGGAGGGAGGGCCCTCAATGAGCAGTTCTTC CASSVGGRALNEQFF
TRBJ1-1 TRBV20-1 - - TGCAGTGCTAGAAAGGAACTAAACACTGAAGCTTTCTTT CSARKELNTEAFF
TRBJ2-3 TRBV6-1 - few TGTGCCAGCAGAACCATCCGGGGCACAGATACGCAGTATTTT CASRTIRGTDTQYF
TRBJ2-3 TRBV19 - - TGTGCCAGTAGTATCGGAAGTGGGAGTACAGATACGCAGTATTTT CASSIGSGSTDTQYF
TRBJ1-1 TRBV18 - - TGTGCCAGCTCACCAGAGATCTCTGAAGCTTTCTTT CASSPEISEAFF
TRBJ1-5 TRBV12-3/TRBV12-4 - few TGTGCCAGCAGCCCGTTTGGGGGACAGCCCCAGCATTTT CASSPFGGQPQHF
TRBJ2-2 TRBV20-1 - - TGCAGTGCTAGGGCACAGGGCAGCGGGGAGCTGTTTTTT CSARAQGSGELFF
TRBJ2-7 TRBV20-1 TRBD1 many TGCAGTGCTAGAGATCGGACAGGGGGTCAGCACGAGCAGTACTTC CSARDRTGGQHEQYF
TRBJ2-2 TRBV11-2 - - TGTGCCAGCAGCTTAATTCTGTCCGGGGAGCTGTTTTTT CASSLILSGELFF
TRBJ1-5 TRBV12-3/TRBV12-4 - - TGTGCCAGCAGTTTGTCCTCCGAAGGCAATCAGCCCCAGCATTTT CASSLSSEGNQPQHF
TRBJ2-4 TRBV19 TRBD2 - TGTGCCAGTAGTACCGGAGGGAGGGTAGCCAAAAACATTCAGTACTTC CASSTGGRVAKNIQYF
TRBJ2-7 TRBV2 - - TGTGCCAGCAGAGCTACGACTGTAGGCAACGAGCAGTACTTC CASRATTVGNEQYF
TRBJ1-3 TRBV6-1 - - TGTGCCAGCTTGCTCTCTGGAAACACCATATATTTT CASLLSGNTIYF